Described below is a single T cell receptor (beta chain) sequence and its context. This entry belongs to a study of technical replicates of blood from several donors. The CDR3 contains 17 residues. J gave up 8 bases and V 0 bases, and 12 bases lay outside the gene matches. CDR1 is SGHDT, CDR2 YYEEEE, per germline. TCRdb's table, derived via immunoSEQ multiplex PCR, lists solely in-frame clones and lacks some. Seen here are tens of thousands of clones, around 94% observed once, and the top ten hold over 0.35%. This receptor was identified in a human donor in good health. The sequenced sample consisted of T cells isolated from PBMCs. This chain connects TRBV5-6 to TRBJ1-3; TRBD1 agrees at 9 bases. CDR3 coding DNA: TGTGCCAGCAGCTTGGCGATGGGGTTCGACAGGGGGGACACCATATATTTT. It translates to CASSLAMGFDRGDTIYF.